Presented here are 30 T cell receptor beta chains from one specimen sequenced in a study of T cell responses to AZD1222 COVID-19 vaccine. Clones were sequenced by immunoSEQ multiplex PCR, and TCRdb holds only the in-frame ones, with some missing. The sample lists 90,000 to 130,000 clones, 81% occurring once. Sequencing was performed on peripheral blood, taken on day 0 of AZD1222 vaccination. The receptors were gathered from an adult in good health.

This clone was picked up one time. The chain uses TRBV6-2 or TRBV6-3 and TRBJ1-4, with D possibly TRBD1 on 6 matching bases. CDR3 size: 18 residues. CDR1 MNHEY and CDR2 SVGEGT come from the germline V gene. V was shortened by 1 base and J by 4 bases, with 19 bases between the two germline ends. For the CDR3, the DNA is TGTGCCAGCAGTTACTTAGCGGGACAACCTATGCTTAATGAAAAACTGTTTTTT. This codes for CASSYLAGQPMLNEKLFF.

The genes are TRBV11-2 and TRBJ1-1, with a weak D call TRBD1 (5 bases). Germline V gene data show CDR1 as SGHAT and CDR2 as FQNNGV. V lost 6 bases and J lost 7, with 21 bases in between. The CDR3 is 15 amino acids. The CDR3 sequence: CASRDDSVSVNEAFF. The CDR3 DNA reads TGTGCCAGCAGAGACGACAGTGTAAGTGTTAATGAAGCTTTCTTT.

The V call is TRBV3-1 (or the pseudogene TRBV3-2), the J call TRBJ2-1, with TRBD2 matching over 11 bases. J was trimmed by 5 bases and V by 6 bases; bases with no gene match: 6. The CDR3 length is 15 residues. Looked up from germline, CDR1 is LGHDT and CDR2 is YNNKEL (reference sequence). CDR3 nucleotide sequence: TGTGCCAGCAGACAAACTAGCGGGGGCGACAATGAGCAGTTCTTC. Translated: CASRQTSGGDNEQFF.

The chain carries TRBV20-1 and TRBJ1-4; the D is unclear. CDR1 DFQATT and CDR2 SNEGSKA come from the germline V gene (reference sequence). There are 11 residues in the CDR3. The V end lost 5 bases, the J end lost 10 bases, and 11 bases lay between the germline ends. The CDR3 nucleotides are TGCAGTGCTGCTTCTGGTGGAAAACTGTTTTTT. Translating it yields CSAASGGKLFF.

A remark on this clone: The sample holds other DNA sequences that translate to the same CDR3. The chain recombines TRBV28 with TRBJ1-5, with 7 bases that match TRBD1. V was pared by 8 bases and J by 2 bases, with 3 bases of the junction left unmatched. This CDR3 is built from 13 residues. Germline V gene sequence: CDR1 MDHEN, CDR2 SYDVKM. The CDR3 DNA reads TGTGCCAGCGTAGGGACAGGCAATCAGCCCCAGCATTTT. This encodes CASVGTGNQPQHF.

The chain combines TRBV5-4 with TRBJ1-2; 9 nucleotides match TRBD1. The germline V gene has CDR1 SGHNT and CDR2 YYREEE (reference sequence). J gave up 8 bases and V 4 bases, and 15 bases lay outside the gene matches. This CDR3 region has 16 residues. The CDR3 loop reads CASSPGADRGGIGYTF. CDR3 DNA: TGTGCCAGCAGCCCAGGGGCGGACAGGGGAGGAATAGGCTACACCTTC.

The rearrangement links TRBV28 to TRBJ2-7; D gene unclear. This CDR3 has 15 residues. V was pared by 6 bases and J by 0 bases, with 15 bases between. Germline V lookup: CDR1 MDHEN, CDR2 SYDVKM. The CDR3 protein is CASSPLAWSSYEQYF. CDR3 DNA sequence: TGTGCCAGCAGCCCCCTCGCCTGGAGCTCCTACGAGCAGTACTTC.

This chain connects TRBV7-2 to TRBJ1-4, with D tentatively TRBD1 (6 bases). Looked up from germline, CDR1 is SGHTA and CDR2 is FQGNSA. The CDR3 has 15 residues. Trimming pared 6 bases from V and 8 bases from J, leaving 19 bases between. The CDR3 nucleotides are TGTGCCAGCAGGCCAACCCCAGGGGAACGAGAAAAACTGTTTTTT. Protein sequence: CASRPTPGEREKLFF.

This rearrangement joins TRBV7-2 to TRBJ2-3, with 10 positions matching TRBD2. Germline trimming cut 2 bases from V and 5 bases from J; bases unmatched to any gene: 7. This CDR3 region has 16 residues. Germline CDR1 and CDR2: SGHTA and FQGNSA. In DNA, the CDR3 is TGTGCCAGCAGCTTAAGGCTAGCGGGGGCCGGAGATACGCAGTATTTT. Its protein is CASSLRLAGAGDTQYF.

The V gene is TRBV3-1 (or the pseudogene TRBV3-2), the J gene TRBJ2-7; TRBD1 or TRBD2 may be the D gene (5 bases each). Trimming cost V 1 base and J 3 bases, with 10 bases left between them. Per the germline V gene, CDR1 is LGHDT and CDR2 is YNNKEL (reference sequence). This CDR3 spans 14 amino acids. CDR3 in DNA: TGTGCCAGCAGCCAAGTGGGACCCATCTACGAGCAGTACTTC. It translates to CASSQVGPIYEQYF.

The chain's CDR3 is CASSPTDTMNTEAFF. The CDR3 DNA reads TGTGCCAGTAGTCCAACGGACACGATGAACACTGAAGCTTTCTTT. The V call is TRBV19, the J call TRBJ1-1; TRBD1 is a possible D gene (5 bases). Trimming took off 5 bases at V and 0 bases at J, with 13 bases between the two ends. The CDR3 sequence is 15 residues long. Germline V gene sequence: CDR1 LNHDA, CDR2 SQIVND (reference sequence). Supplemented by reference TRBV19 and TRBJ1-1, the full variable domain reads DGGITQSPKYLFRKEGQNVTLSCEQNLNHDAMYWYRQDPGQGLRLIYYSQIVNDFQKGDIAEGYSVSREKKESFPLTVTSAQKNPTAFYLCASSPTDTMNTEAFFGQGTRLTVV.

This chain links TRBV28 with TRBJ2-6, with D possibly being TRBD2 (6 bases). The CDR3 sequence is 15 residues long. CDR1 is MDHEN and CDR2 is SYDVKM in the germline V gene. Trimming pared 4 bases from V and 4 bases from J, leaving 11 bases between. In DNA form, the CDR3 reads TGTGCCAGCAGTTCGGGGGTGGTCGGGGCCAACGTCCTGACTTTC. Its protein product is CASSSGVVGANVLTF.

This clone was seen only once. The V and J genes are TRBV18 and TRBJ1-1; TRBD1 matches 8 bases. Germline V CDR1 and CDR2: KGHSH, LQKENI. The V and J ends lost 2 bases and 1 base, in that order; junction bases with no gene match: 0. The CDR3 runs to 14 residues. CDR3 bases: TGTGCCAGCTCACCAACAGGGGGGAACACTGAAGCTTTCTTT. Protein: CASSPTGGNTEAFF.

This chain connects TRBV9 to TRBJ1-4; maybe TRBD1 (6 bases). The V gene's germline CDR1 is SGDLS and CDR2 YYNGEE. This CDR3 region has 16 residues. Trimming cost V 0 bases and J 3 bases, with 12 bases left between them. In nucleotides, the CDR3 is TGTGCCAGCAGCGTAGATTCGCAGGGGCCTAATGAAAAACTGTTTTTT. Translation: CASSVDSQGPNEKLFF.

The chain is built from TRBV28 and TRBJ1-3; 8 nucleotides agree with TRBD1. Germline CDR1 is MDHEN and CDR2 is SYDVKM. V shed 5 bases and J 7 bases; nucleotides not matched to a gene: 7. The CDR3 has 14 amino acids. The CDR3 reads CASSPGQGWNTIYF. CDR3 nucleotide sequence: TGTGCCAGCAGTCCAGGACAGGGTTGGAACACCATATATTTT.

The chain combines TRBV19 with TRBJ2-5; D is unresolved. Germline assignment: CDR1 LNHDA and CDR2 SQIVND (reference sequence). V was trimmed by 8 bases and J by 4 bases, leaving 14 bases between them. There are 13 residues in the CDR3. CDR3 amino acids: CASEAMTGETQYF. For the CDR3, the DNA is TGTGCCAGTGAGGCCATGACCGGAGAGACCCAGTACTTC.

The DNA of the CDR3 is TGTGCCAGTGGGACAGCCCGGGGAGAGACCCAGTACTTC. This gives the protein CASGTARGETQYF. The J gene is TRBJ2-5, the V gene TRBV19; 7 bases fit TRBD1. Germline CDR1 and CDR2: LNHDA and SQIVND (reference sequence). Trimming cost V 8 bases and J 4 bases; bases outside gene matches: 7. This CDR3 spans 13 amino acids.

This chain joins TRBV28 and TRBJ2-7; 10 nucleotides line up with TRBD1. The CDR3 has 15 amino acids. Germline CDR1 MDHEN, CDR2 SYDVKM. With V trimmed by 6 bases and J by 3 bases, 8 bases remained unmatched. CDR3 DNA sequence: TGTGCCAGCAGCTCCCCCGGACAGGGGGGCTACGAGCAGTACTTC. It is translated as CASSSPGQGGYEQYF.

The chain has TRBV19 and TRBJ2-4; no clear D gene. This CDR3 is 15 amino acids long. Germline CDR1 and CDR2: LNHDA and SQIVND (reference sequence). V was shortened by 4 bases and J by 0 bases, with 10 bases between the two germline ends. DNA for the CDR3: TGTGCCAGTAGTAAGGCAGAGATAGCCAAAAACATTCAGTACTTC. It encodes CASSKAEIAKNIQYF.

CDR3 region: CASSLMGPRETQYF. The CDR3 DNA is TGTGCCAGCAGCTTAATGGGCCCGAGGGAGACCCAGTACTTC. The chain recombines TRBV7-9 with TRBJ2-5; no reliable D call. Trimming removed 2 bases at V and 5 bases at J, with 12 bases between. The germline gives CDR1 SEHNR, CDR2 FQNEAQ (reference sequence). The CDR3 sequence is 14 residues long.

This clone was detected only once. This sequence joins TRBV12-3 or TRBV12-4 and TRBJ2-5, with D possibly TRBD2 on 6 matching bases. There are 13 residues in the CDR3. The V gene lost 2 bases and the J gene lost 5 bases, with 9 bases spanning the gap. Here the CDR3 DNA reads TGTGCCAGCAGTTTAATCGCGGGGGAGACCCAGTACTTC. This sequence encodes CASSLIAGETQYF.

In its sample, this clone was seen many times. The chain links TRBV9 to TRBJ2-5; the D gene is possibly TRBD2 (5 bases). Germline-derived CDR1 and CDR2 are SGDLS and YYNGEE. Trimming removed 0 bases from V and 4 bases from J, with 13 bases in between. The CDR3 has 15 amino acids. The CDR3 protein is CASSVGGSSGETQYF. The CDR3 DNA sequence: TGTGCCAGCAGCGTAGGTGGGAGTTCGGGAGAGACCCAGTACTTC.

V is TRBV6-5 and J is TRBJ1-2, with no clear D. Germline V gene sequence: CDR1 MNHEY, CDR2 SVGAGI. The CDR3 length is 12 residues. V dropped 2 bases and J dropped 6 bases, with 7 bases sitting between them. The CDR3 is CASSYLGDGYTF. In DNA form, the CDR3 reads TGTGCCAGCAGTTACCTCGGGGATGGCTACACCTTC.

This chain connects TRBV29-1 to TRBJ1-1, with a possible D match to TRBD1 (5 bases). This CDR3 is built from 11 residues. Deletions cut 4 bases from V and 11 bases from J, with 14 bases between. Per the germline V gene, CDR1 is SQVTM and CDR2 is ANQGSEA. CDR3 amino acids: CSVGGGVNAFF. The CDR3, as DNA: TGCAGCGTTGGGGGAGGGGTGAACGCTTTCTTT.

In DNA form, the CDR3 reads TGTGCCAGCAGTTCAGGGGGCCCCTACAATGAGCAGTTCTTC. Its protein product is CASSSGGPYNEQFF. This chain joins TRBV6-5 and TRBJ2-1; 8 bases are a match to TRBD1. There are 14 residues in the CDR3. V gave up 4 bases and J gave up 2 bases; unmatched junction bases: 1. Germline values: CDR1 MNHEY, CDR2 SVGAGI.

The chain joins TRBV18 to TRBJ1-3; D is unclear. CDR1 and CDR2 from the germline V gene are KGHSH and LQKENI. The V and J ends lost 3 bases and 2 bases respectively, with 11 bases between them. The CDR3 totals 15 residues. CDR3 amino acids: CASSPNAQAGNTIYF. For the CDR3, the DNA is TGTGCCAGCTCACCGAACGCGCAGGCTGGAAACACCATATATTTT.

V usage is TRBV28 and J usage is TRBJ1-2; D may be TRBD1 (5 bases). V shed 2 bases and J shed 4 bases, with 17 bases lying between them. The germline V gene encodes CDR1 MDHEN and CDR2 SYDVKM. This CDR3 has 16 residues. The CDR3, as DNA: TGTGCCAGCAGTTTACCTGGGACCGCGGTGGGCTATGGCTACACCTTC. Its translation is CASSLPGTAVGYGYTF.

J is TRBJ1-4 and V is TRBV7-2; 8 nucleotides agree with TRBD1. Germline CDR1 and CDR2: SGHTA and FQGNSA. J gave up 3 bases and V 0 bases, and 9 bases lay outside the gene matches. This CDR3 is 18 amino acids long. The CDR3 region is CASSLAGQGAIANEKLFF. As DNA, the CDR3 is TGTGCCAGCAGCTTAGCCGGGCAGGGGGCTATAGCTAATGAAAAACTGTTTTTT.

This clone was found once. The chain combines TRBV5-8 with TRBJ1-1, with D uncertain. In germline, CDR1 is SGHTS, CDR2 YDEGEE. The ends were cut back, 0 bases at V and 0 bases at J, with 12 bases in the middle. The CDR3 is 16 amino acids. The CDR3 reads CASSLGAELLNTEAFF. As DNA, the CDR3 is TGTGCCAGCAGCTTGGGGGCCGAGCTTTTGAACACTGAAGCTTTCTTT.

This chain connects TRBV27 to TRBJ1-6; D is possibly TRBD1 (5 bases). V was clipped by 7 bases and J by 7 bases, with 17 bases between them. CDR3 length: 15 amino acids. Germline-derived CDR1 and CDR2 are MNHEY and SMNVEV (reference sequence). The CDR3 reads CASKEGRAGNSPLHF. In nucleotides, the CDR3 is TGTGCCAGCAAGGAGGGGCGTGCGGGGAATTCACCCCTCCACTTT.